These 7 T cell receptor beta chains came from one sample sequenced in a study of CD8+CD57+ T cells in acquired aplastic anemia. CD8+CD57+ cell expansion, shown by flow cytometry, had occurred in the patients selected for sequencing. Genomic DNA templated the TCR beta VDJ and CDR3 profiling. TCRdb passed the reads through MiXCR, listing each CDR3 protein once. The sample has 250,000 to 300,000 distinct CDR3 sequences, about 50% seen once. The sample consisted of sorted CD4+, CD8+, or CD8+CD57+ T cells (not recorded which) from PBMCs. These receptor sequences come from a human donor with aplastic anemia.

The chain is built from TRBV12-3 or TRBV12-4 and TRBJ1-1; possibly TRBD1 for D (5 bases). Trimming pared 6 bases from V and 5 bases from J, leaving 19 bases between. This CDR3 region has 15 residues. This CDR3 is CASSPVGGGRTEAFF. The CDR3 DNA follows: TGTGCCAGCAGCCCAGTTGGGGGAGGGAGGACTGAAGCTTTCTTT.

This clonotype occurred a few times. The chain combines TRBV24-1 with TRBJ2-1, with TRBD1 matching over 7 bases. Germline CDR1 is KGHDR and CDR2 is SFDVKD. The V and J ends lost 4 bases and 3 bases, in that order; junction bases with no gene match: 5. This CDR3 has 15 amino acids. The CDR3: CATSDGQVSYNEQFF. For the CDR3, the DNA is TGTGCCACCAGTGACGGACAGGTAAGCTACAATGAGCAGTTCTTC.

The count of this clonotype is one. In DNA, the CDR3 is TGCGCCAGCAGGGAAACAAGTAGGGTGGGGAACACCGGGGAGCTGTTTTTT. Its translation: CASRETSRVGNTGELFF. The rearrangement links TRBV10-1 to TRBJ2-2; no clear D gene. In germline, CDR1 is WNHNN, CDR2 SYGVQD (reference sequence). V lost 6 bases to trimming and J lost 1 base, with 18 bases between them. The length of the CDR3 is 17 residues.

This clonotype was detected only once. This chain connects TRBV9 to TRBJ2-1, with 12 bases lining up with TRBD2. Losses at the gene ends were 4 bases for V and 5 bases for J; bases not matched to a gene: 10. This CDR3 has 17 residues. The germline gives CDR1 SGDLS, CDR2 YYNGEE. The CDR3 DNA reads TGTGCCAGCAGCCGCACGGAACTAGCGGGAGGTCACAATGAGCAGTTCTTC. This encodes CASSRTELAGGHNEQFF.

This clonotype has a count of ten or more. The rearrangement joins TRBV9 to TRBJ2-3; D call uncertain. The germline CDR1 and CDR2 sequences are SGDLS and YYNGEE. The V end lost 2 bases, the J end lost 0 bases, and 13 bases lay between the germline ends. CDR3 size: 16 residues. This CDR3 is CASSVVAFRSTDTQYF. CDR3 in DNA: TGTGCCAGCAGCGTTGTCGCATTCCGAAGCACAGATACGCAGTATTTT. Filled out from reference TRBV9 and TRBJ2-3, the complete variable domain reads DSGVTQTPKHLITATGQRVTLRCSPRSGDLSVYWYQQSLDQGLQFLIQYYNGEERAKGNILERFSAQQFPDLHSELNLSSLELGDSALYFCASSVVAFRSTDTQYFGPGTRLTVL.

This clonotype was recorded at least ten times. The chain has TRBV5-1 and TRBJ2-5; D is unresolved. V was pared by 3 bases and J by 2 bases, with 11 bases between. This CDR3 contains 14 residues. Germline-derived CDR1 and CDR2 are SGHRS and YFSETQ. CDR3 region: CASSSSWAQETQYF. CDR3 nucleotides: TGCGCCAGCAGCTCGTCTTGGGCGCAAGAGACCCAGTACTTC.

Here the CDR3 DNA reads TGCAGTGCCCCTTGGGAGGGGAGAGGAAACACCATATATTTT. It is translated as CSAPWEGRGNTIYF. The chain carries TRBV20-1 and TRBJ1-3, with D possibly matching TRBD1 (5 bases). Trimming left V 6 bases short and J 4 bases short, with 16 bases between. The CDR3 is 14 amino acids. The V gene's germline CDR1 is DFQATT and CDR2 SNEGSKA (reference sequence).